Listed below are T cell receptor beta chains from one sample, sequenced in a study of blood T cells in healthy people across ages. From the 5' RACE reads, TCRdb called clonotypes with MiXCR, one entry per CDR3 protein. This sample yields 920,000 or so distinct CDR3 sequences, of which 40% to 55% are seen a single time; 15% to 20% belongs to the top ten. Sequenced material: blood. These receptors came from an older woman in good health. Both conserved end residues are part of each CDR3. A D gene is named only where the DNA matches it firmly. Some rows have no size entry. The others give once, few or many, or a class for an expanded clone.

cdr3_aa	cdr3_nt	cdr3_length	v_call	j_call	d_call	clone_size
CASYGIGPRNTEAFF	TGTGCCAGCTACGGGATAGGGCCCCGGAACACTGAAGCTTTCTTT	15	TRBV21-1	TRBJ1-1	.	.
CASSSGRVTGGNEQFF	TGCGCCAGCAGCTCGGGACGTGTGACTGGGGGCAATGAGCAGTTCTTC	16	TRBV5-1	TRBJ2-1	.	.
CSATTAVTNYGYTF	TGCAGTGCAACGACAGCCGTAACGAACTATGGCTACACCTTC	14	TRBV20-1	TRBJ1-2	.	.
CASSLQGVGYGYTF	TGCGCCAGCAGTTTACAGGGAGTCGGCTATGGCTACACCTTC	14	TRBV5-1	TRBJ1-2	.	.
CASRDTSGDYNEQFF	TGTGCCAGCAGGGATACTAGCGGGGACTACAATGAGCAGTTCTTC	15	TRBV7-9	TRBJ2-1	TRBD2	few
CASSHQDRVGYEQYF	TGCGCCAGCAGCCACCAGGACAGGGTAGGCTACGAGCAGTACTTC	15	TRBV4-1	TRBJ2-7	TRBD1	.
CAIAGLAGLYEQYF	TGTGCCATCGCTGGACTAGCGGGACTCTACGAGCAGTACTTC	14	TRBV10-3	TRBJ2-7	TRBD2	many
CAISDPRGREGRVWNEQFF	TGTGCCATCAGTGATCCGCGAGGGCGGGAGGGCCGAGTTTGGAATGAGCAGTTCTTC	19	TRBV10-3	TRBJ2-1	TRBD2	.
CASSYNSGSTDTQYF	TGCGCCAGCAGCTATAATAGCGGAAGCACAGATACGCAGTATTTT	15	TRBV5-1	TRBJ2-3	.	.
CSVEDLRIADSYEQYF	TGCAGCGTTGAAGATCTTCGGATAGCGGACTCCTACGAGCAGTACTTC	16	TRBV29-1	TRBJ2-7	.	many
CASIPTEISGANVLTF	TGTGCCAGCATTCCGACGGAGATCTCTGGGGCCAACGTCCTGACTTTC	16	TRBV6-4	TRBJ2-6	.	few
CASSLVLAGGLGDTQYF	TGTGCCAGCAGCTTAGTACTAGCGGGAGGCCTGGGGGATACGCAGTATTTT	17	TRBV7-2	TRBJ2-3	TRBD2	.
CSARDLTGGWDTEAFF	TGCAGTGCTAGAGATCTGACAGGGGGGTGGGACACTGAAGCTTTCTTT	16	TRBV20-1	TRBJ1-1	TRBD1	few
CSARDQVTYEQYF	TGCAGTGCTAGAGATCAGGTGACCTACGAGCAGTACTTC	13	TRBV20-1	TRBJ2-7	.	.
CSATSYAGQAGNEQFF	TGCAGTGCCACATCGTATGCCGGACAGGCGGGCAATGAGCAGTTCTTC	16	TRBV20-1	TRBJ2-1	TRBD1	.
CASSFADYTDTQYF	TGTGCCAGCAGTTTCGCGGATTACACAGATACGCAGTATTTT	14	TRBV12-3/TRBV12-4	TRBJ2-3	.	.
CASSLGLAGVYETQYF	TGTGCCAGCAGCTTGGGACTAGCGGGAGTTTATGAGACCCAGTACTTC	16	TRBV11-2	TRBJ2-5	TRBD2	.
CASRPSGRQEQFF	TGCGCCAGCAGGCCTAGCGGGAGGCAAGAGCAGTTCTTC	13	TRBV5-1	TRBJ2-1	TRBD2	few
CSAPVAASGVNEQYF	TGCAGTGCCCCGGTGGCGGCTAGCGGGGTGAATGAGCAGTACTTC	15	TRBV20-1	TRBJ2-7	TRBD2	few
CATSSEPSNQPQHF	TGTGCCACCAGCAGCGAGCCCAGCAATCAGCCCCAGCATTTT	14	TRBV15	TRBJ1-5	.	once
CASSPGLVPYNEQFF	TGCGCCAGCAGCCCTGGACTAGTCCCCTACAATGAGCAGTTCTTC	15	TRBV5-1	TRBJ2-1	TRBD2	few
CASSQVSISTGKAFF	TGCGCCAGCAGCCAGGTGTCCATCTCGACAGGTAAAGCTTTCTTT	15	TRBV4-1	TRBJ1-1	.	once
CSATLGTRSYGYTF	TGCAGTGCCACATTGGGCACGAGGAGCTATGGCTACACCTTC	14	TRBV20-1	TRBJ1-2	.	.
CASSQESASFSYGYTF	TGTGCCAGCAGCCAAGAAAGCGCCAGTTTTAGCTATGGCTACACCTTC	16	TRBV4-2	TRBJ1-2	.	.
CASSYSRALAGLGEQFF	TGTGCCAGCAGTTACTCTCGGGCGCTTGCAGGGTTGGGTGAGCAGTTCTTC	17	TRBV6-6	TRBJ2-1	.	.
CASIPRGQVTDTQYF	TGTGCCAGCATCCCGAGGGGACAAGTCACAGATACGCAGTATTTT	15	TRBV6-5	TRBJ2-3	.	many
CASSHGTIGQETQYF	TGTGCCAGCAGCCACGGGACAATCGGGCAAGAGACCCAGTACTTC	15	TRBV4-2	TRBJ2-5	.	few
CSASRTDFYNEQYF	TGCAGTGCAAGCCGGACGGATTTTTACAATGAGCAGTACTTC	14	TRBV20-1	TRBJ2-7	.	.
CASSEATAGGPFREQYF	TGTGCCAGCAGTGAAGCGACAGCGGGAGGGCCCTTTCGCGAGCAGTACTTC	17	TRBV6-1	TRBJ2-7	TRBD2	.
CASSQALGTDTQYF	TGTGCCAGCAGCCAAGCTTTGGGCACAGATACGCAGTATTTT	14	TRBV3-1	TRBJ2-3	.	.
CASSEALSFSYEQYF	TGTGCCAGCAGTGAAGCGCTATCGTTCTCCTACGAGCAGTACTTC	15	TRBV2	TRBJ2-7	.	.
CATSKEERGYHEQYF	TGTGCCACCAGCAAAGAGGAACGAGGGTACCACGAGCAGTACTTC	15	TRBV15	TRBJ2-7	.	.
CASSANPSGAYEQYF	TGTGCCAGCAGCGCGAATCCCAGCGGGGCCTACGAGCAGTACTTC	15	TRBV7-6	TRBJ2-7	TRBD2	few
CASSSTGDRETQYF	TGTGCCAGCAGCTCTACAGGGGATCGGGAGACCCAGTACTTC	14	TRBV3-1	TRBJ2-5	TRBD1	.
CASSELRTGDSPLHF	TGTGCCAGCAGTGAACTTAGGACAGGGGATTCACCCCTCCACTTT	15	TRBV6-1	TRBJ1-6	TRBD1	.
CASSYLGDKVKNIQYF	TGTGCCAGCAGTTACTTGGGGGATAAGGTCAAAAACATTCAGTACTTC	16	TRBV6-6	TRBJ2-4	.	.
CASSYDPQWGSNTEAFF	TGTGCCAGCAGTTACGACCCGCAGTGGGGCTCGAACACTGAAGCTTTCTTT	17	TRBV6-5	TRBJ1-1	.	.
CGSSLTSGTYNEQFF	TGTGGCAGCAGTTTGACTAGCGGGACCTACAATGAGCAGTTCTTC	15	TRBV2	TRBJ2-1	TRBD2	.
CSPQGIGYGYTF	TGCAGTCCACAGGGGATCGGCTATGGCTACACCTTC	12	TRBV20-1	TRBJ1-2	TRBD1	.
CASSQDWDRTEAFF	TGTGCCAGCAGCCAAGATTGGGACCGCACTGAAGCTTTCTTT	14	TRBV14	TRBJ1-1	.	.
CASSDTYRDAVYEQYF	TGTGCCAGCAGTGACACTTATCGGGATGCCGTTTACGAGCAGTACTTC	16	TRBV6-1	TRBJ2-7	.	.
CSATWTGTGELFF	TGCAGCGCTACATGGACAGGGACCGGGGAGCTGTTTTTT	13	TRBV29-1	TRBJ2-2	TRBD1	few
CASSLWDRVETGELFF	TGTGCCAGCAGCTTGTGGGACAGGGTCGAAACCGGGGAGCTGTTTTTT	16	TRBV7-6	TRBJ2-2	TRBD1	many
CATSLITGFGETQYF	TGTGCCACCAGTCTTATTACAGGGTTTGGGGAGACCCAGTACTTC	15	TRBV15	TRBJ2-5	.	.
CASRPRGQGNIQYF	TGTGCCAGCAGACCCCGGGGACAGGGAAACATTCAGTACTTC	14	TRBV6-5	TRBJ2-4	TRBD1	few